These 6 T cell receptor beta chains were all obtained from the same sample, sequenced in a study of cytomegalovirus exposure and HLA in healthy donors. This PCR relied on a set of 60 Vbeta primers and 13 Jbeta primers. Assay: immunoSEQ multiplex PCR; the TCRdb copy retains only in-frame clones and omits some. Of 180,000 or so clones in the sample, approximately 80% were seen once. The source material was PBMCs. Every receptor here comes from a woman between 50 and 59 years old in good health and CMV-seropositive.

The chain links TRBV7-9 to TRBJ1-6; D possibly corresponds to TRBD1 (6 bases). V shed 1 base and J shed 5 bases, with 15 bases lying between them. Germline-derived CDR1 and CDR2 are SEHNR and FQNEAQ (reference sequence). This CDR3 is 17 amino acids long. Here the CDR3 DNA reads TGTGCCAGCAGCTTAGGCGGCGGGGGCCCACATAATTCACCCCTCCACTTT. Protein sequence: CASSLGGGGPHNSPLHF.

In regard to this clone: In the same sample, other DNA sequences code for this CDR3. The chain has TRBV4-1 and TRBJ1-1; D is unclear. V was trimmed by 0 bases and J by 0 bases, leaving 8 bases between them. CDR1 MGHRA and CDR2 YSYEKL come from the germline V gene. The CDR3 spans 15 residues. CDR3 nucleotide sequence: TGCGCCAGCAGCCAAGAATCAGGCCTGAACACTGAAGCTTTCTTT. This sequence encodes CASSQESGLNTEAFF.

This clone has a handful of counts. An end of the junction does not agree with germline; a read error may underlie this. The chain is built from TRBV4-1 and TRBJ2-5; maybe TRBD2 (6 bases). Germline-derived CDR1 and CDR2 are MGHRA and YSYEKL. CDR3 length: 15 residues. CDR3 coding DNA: TGTGCCAGCAGCCAAGATCACGGGGGCCAAGAGACCCAGTACTTC. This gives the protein CASSQDHGGQETQYF.

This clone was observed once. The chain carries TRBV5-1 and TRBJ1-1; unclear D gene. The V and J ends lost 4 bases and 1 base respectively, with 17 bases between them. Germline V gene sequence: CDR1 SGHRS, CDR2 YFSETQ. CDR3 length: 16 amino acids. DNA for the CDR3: TGCGCCAGCAGCATTGGACTAGGACGGACGAACACTGAAGCTTTCTTT. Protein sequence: CASSIGLGRTNTEAFF.

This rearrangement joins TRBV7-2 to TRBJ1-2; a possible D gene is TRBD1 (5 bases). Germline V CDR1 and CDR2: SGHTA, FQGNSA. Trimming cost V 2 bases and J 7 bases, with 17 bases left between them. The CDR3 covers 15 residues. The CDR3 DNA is TGTGCCAGCAGCTTAAGAATAGGCAGGGTGGGTGGCTACACCTTC. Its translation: CASSLRIGRVGGYTF.

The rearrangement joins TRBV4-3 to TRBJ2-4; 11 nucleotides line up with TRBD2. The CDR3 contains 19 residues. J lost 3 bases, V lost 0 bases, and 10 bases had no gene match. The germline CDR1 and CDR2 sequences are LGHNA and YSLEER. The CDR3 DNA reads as TGCGCCAGCAGCCAAGATCCTAGCGGGGGGCGAAACTACAAAAACATTCAGTACTTC. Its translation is CASSQDPSGGRNYKNIQYF.